Following are 14 T cell receptor beta chains from one sample sequenced in a study of CD8 T cells in Susac syndrome. The authors reverse transcribed 0.5 to 1 ug RNA with random hexamers. In TCRdb, the immunoSEQ multiplex PCR reads were re-called with MiXCR into one record per CDR3 protein. Altogether 80,000 or so distinct CDR3 sequences are present, roughly 91% being singletons, with the ten largest covering around 0.48%. The sample comprised CD4+ T cells from PBMCs. Every receptor here comes from a human donor with Susac syndrome.

V gene TRBV15 combines with J gene TRBJ2-7; tentative D call: TRBD1 (6 bases). There are 15 residues in the CDR3. The germline CDR1 and CDR2 sequences are LNHNV and YYDKDF (reference sequence). The germline V and J ends were trimmed by 0 bases and 3 bases, with 12 bases remaining between them. This CDR3 reads CATSRDPGHLYEQYF. The CDR3 DNA reads as TGTGCCACCAGCAGAGATCCGGGACACCTCTACGAGCAGTACTTC.

The gene calls are TRBV12-3 or TRBV12-4 and TRBJ2-6; D is unresolved. The V gene lost 6 bases and the J gene lost 5 bases, with 14 bases spanning the gap. CDR3 length: 15 residues. CDR3 protein: CASSPTPVRANVLTF. In DNA, the CDR3 is TGTGCCAGCAGCCCTACACCTGTAAGGGCCAACGTCCTGACTTTC.

This clonotype was seen only a few times. The chain couples TRBV3-1 to TRBJ1-5; D is unclear. Trimming left V 0 bases short and J 6 bases short, with 6 bases between. This CDR3 comprises 13 residues. Germline CDR1 LGHDT, CDR2 YNNKEL (reference sequence). The CDR3 bases are TGTGCCAGCAGCCAAGATCTAGTTCAGCCCCAGCATTTT. This sequence encodes CASSQDLVQPQHF. Looking up the rest from reference TRBV3-1 and TRBJ1-5 gives the full variable domain: DTAVSQTPKYLVTQMGNDKSIKCEQNLGHDTMYWYKQDSKKFLKIMFSYNNKELIINETVPNRFSPKSPDKAHLNLHINSLELGDSAVYFCASSQDLVQPQHFGDGTRLSIL.

The rearrangement links TRBV15 to TRBJ2-5; D is possibly TRBD1 (5 bases). The V gene's germline CDR1 is LNHNV and CDR2 YYDKDF (reference sequence). CDR3 length: 20 residues. V was clipped by 0 bases and J by 3 bases, with 26 bases between them. CDR3 sequence: CATSRDNQKGVLGREETQYF. The DNA for the CDR3 is TGTGCCACCAGCAGAGATAACCAAAAAGGGGTCCTTGGCCGCGAAGAGACCCAGTACTTC.

The chain combines TRBV6-2 or TRBV6-3 with TRBJ2-7; 9 bases agree with TRBD2. V shed 7 bases, J shed 2 bases, and the junction held 3 bases outside the gene matches. Germline V gene data show CDR1 as MNHEY and CDR2 as SVGEGT. The CDR3 has 13 residues. The chain's CDR3 is CASMTSGPYEQYF. CDR3 nucleotide sequence: TGTGCCAGCATGACTAGCGGTCCCTACGAGCAGTACTTC.

V usage is TRBV7-2 and J usage is TRBJ1-5; no firm D call. Trimming cost V 5 bases and J 3 bases, with 11 bases left between them. The CDR3 has 14 residues. Germline loops: CDR1 SGHTA, CDR2 FQGNSA. As DNA, the CDR3 is TGTGCCAGCAGCCCAGGACCGTTCAATCAGCCCCAGCATTTT. Its protein is CASSPGPFNQPQHF.

This chain links TRBV24-1 with TRBJ1-5, with TRBD1 matching 8 bases. Looked up from germline, CDR1 is KGHDR and CDR2 is SFDVKD. The J segment lost 6 bases and the V segment lost 4 bases, leaving 13 bases of the junction unmatched. This CDR3 contains 17 residues. The chain's CDR3 is CATSEAGTGAIIQPQHF. The CDR3 DNA follows: TGTGCCACCAGTGAGGCCGGGACAGGCGCAATTATTCAGCCCCAGCATTTT.

The genes are TRBV7-2 and TRBJ2-3; TRBD2 matches at 14 bases. Germline V gene lookup returns CDR1 SGHTA and CDR2 FQGNSA. This CDR3 is built from 18 residues. J lost 5 bases, V lost 3 bases, and 10 bases had no gene match. The CDR3 is CASSFASGTSGRVDTQYF. CDR3 sequence (DNA): TGTGCCAGCAGCTTCGCGTCCGGGACTAGCGGGAGAGTAGATACGCAGTATTTT.

The chain recombines TRBV5-1 with TRBJ1-5, with 8 positions matching TRBD1. This CDR3 has 15 amino acids. From germline, CDR1 is SGHRS and CDR2 YFSETQ. With V trimmed by 4 bases and J by 5 bases, 8 bases remained unmatched. The CDR3 loop reads CASSRWTGIDQPQHF. The CDR3 region has the DNA TGCGCCAGCAGCCGTTGGACAGGGATCGATCAGCCCCAGCATTTT. Looking up the rest from reference TRBV5-1 and TRBJ1-5 gives the full variable domain: KAGVTQTPRYLIKTRGQQVTLSCSPISGHRSVSWYQQTPGQGLQFLFEYFSETQRNKGNFPGRFSGRQFSNSRSEMNVSTLELGDSALYLCASSRWTGIDQPQHFGDGTRLSIL.

This rearrangement joins TRBV5-1 to TRBJ2-2; 8 positions agree with TRBD2. The CDR3 has 17 amino acids. J gave up 7 bases and V 4 bases, and 15 bases lay outside the gene matches. The germline gives CDR1 SGHRS, CDR2 YFSETQ. CDR3 protein: CASSMTGGTRFVGELFF. For the CDR3, the DNA is TGCGCCAGCAGCATGACCGGAGGGACTAGGTTTGTCGGGGAGCTGTTTTTT.

CDR3 amino acids: CASSLRPREQFF. The DNA of the CDR3 is TGTGCCAGCAGCTTACGGCCGAGGGAGCAGTTCTTC. The V gene is TRBV11-2, the J gene TRBJ2-1, with D unresolved. Germline V gives CDR1 SGHAT, CDR2 FQNNGV. The CDR3 loop spans 12 amino acids. V gave up 2 bases and J gave up 10 bases, with 9 bases separating them.

This chain joins TRBV11-1 and TRBJ2-1, with D possibly TRBD1 on 5 matching bases. V was pared by 5 bases and J by 7 bases, with 24 bases between. Germline assignment: CDR1 SGHAT and CDR2 FQDESV (reference sequence). The CDR3 spans 17 residues. The CDR3 reads CASSRSLPQGTLNEQFF. CDR3 sequence (DNA): TGTGCCAGCAGCCGCTCGCTCCCTCAGGGTACTCTTAATGAGCAGTTCTTC.

This chain uses TRBV7-2 with TRBJ2-1; D uncertain. The CDR3 has 13 residues. Germline V lookup: CDR1 SGHTA, CDR2 FQGNSA. Deletions cut 1 base from V and 6 bases from J, with 7 bases between. Here the CDR3 DNA reads TGTGCCAGCAGCTTAGTTCCCGTCAATGAGCAGTTCTTC. This sequence encodes CASSLVPVNEQFF.

The CDR3 region has the DNA TGTGCCAGCAGTTACGGGGCCATGAACACTGAAGCTTTCTTT. It encodes CASSYGAMNTEAFF. J is TRBJ1-1 and V is TRBV6-5; tentative D call: TRBD1 (5 bases). The CDR3 sequence is 14 residues long. V lost 2 bases and J lost 0, with 7 bases in between. The germline V gene encodes CDR1 MNHEY and CDR2 SVGAGI.